Below are 29 T cell receptor beta chains sequenced from a single sample in a study of T-cell memory formation after mild COVID-19. One entry per CDR3 protein results from TCRdb running MiXCR on the 5' RACE reads. The repertoire includes about 390,000 distinct CDR3 sequences, 15% to 20% of them detected once, and about a fifth sits in the top ten. The sample consisted of PBMCs or a T cell subset sorted from them (not recorded which). Receptors were obtained from a young man who had mild COVID-19 (a few samples of this study predate the infection). Cell type and time point are not known.

This sequence joins TRBV2 and TRBJ2-3; D remains unclear. This CDR3 spans 12 amino acids. CDR1 and CDR2 from the germline V gene are SNHLY and FYNNEI. Trimming left V 6 bases short and J 7 bases short, with 11 bases between. In nucleotides, the CDR3 is TGTGCCAGCAGCCGGACGGCAAATACGCAGTATTTT. Translating it yields CASSRTANTQYF.

The chain recombines TRBV18 with TRBJ2-5, with D perhaps being TRBD1 or TRBD2 (6 bases each). The V gene's germline CDR1 is KGHSH and CDR2 LQKENI. This CDR3 is built from 15 residues. Trimming took 3 bases from V and 4 from J, leaving 15 bases between them. The DNA for the CDR3 is TGTGCCAGCTCACCCGAGTCCAGGGGAGGAGAGACCCAGTACTTC. Its protein product is CASSPESRGGETQYF.

This clonotype was picked up a small number of times. This chain connects TRBV6-4 to TRBJ1-2; unclear D gene. V gave up 0 bases and J gave up 0 bases, with 5 bases separating them. Germline V gives CDR1 MRHNA, CDR2 SNTAGT. The CDR3 runs to 14 residues. The CDR3 nucleotides are TGTGCCAGCAGTGACTCGAATTCTAACTATGGCTACACCTTC. Protein product: CASSDSNSNYGYTF.

This clonotype has a handful of counts. J is TRBJ2-7 and V is TRBV12-3 or TRBV12-4; 10 bases are a match to TRBD1. Losses at the gene ends were 1 base for V and 2 bases for J; bases not matched to a gene: 5. CDR3 length equals 16 residues. The CDR3, as DNA: TGTGCCAGCAGTTTAGGTTCGGGACAGGGGCCCTACGAGCAGTACTTC. Its protein product is CASSLGSGQGPYEQYF.

The CDR3 region is CASSLGSAKFF. CDR3 DNA: TGTGCCAGCAGCTTAGGATCCGCGAAGTTCTTC. The chain uses TRBV11-2 and TRBJ2-1, with D uncertain. Germline CDR1 and CDR2: SGHAT and FQNNGV. Trimming took off 1 base at V and 14 bases at J, with 9 bases between the two ends. The CDR3 runs to 11 residues.

The chain couples TRBV12-3 or TRBV12-4 to TRBJ1-1, with a possible D match to TRBD1 (6 bases). CDR3 size: 14 residues. Trimming removed 6 bases from V and 6 bases from J, with 17 bases in between. CDR3 DNA: TGTGCCAGCAGCGCCGTTCGGGGGGCGGCTGAAGCTTTCTTT. Amino acid sequence: CASSAVRGAAEAFF.

This clonotype came up a few times. The genes are TRBV9 and TRBJ2-2; a weak D match, TRBD2 (6 bases). V was pared by 0 bases and J by 6 bases, with 15 bases between. Germline assignment: CDR1 SGDLS and CDR2 YYNGEE. This CDR3 has 16 amino acids. The chain's CDR3 is CASSVVGGMDPGELFF. CDR3 bases: TGTGCCAGCAGCGTAGTTGGCGGGATGGACCCCGGGGAGCTGTTTTTT.

V is TRBV6-2 or TRBV6-3 and J is TRBJ2-1, with TRBD1 matching 10 bases. Germline V lookup: CDR1 MNHEY, CDR2 SVGEGT. The J segment lost 4 bases and the V segment lost 10 bases, leaving 4 bases of the junction unmatched. The CDR3 extends over 13 amino acids. CDR3 bases: TGTGCCATTTGGGACAGGGGTTACAATGAGCAGTTCTTC. Its protein is CAIWDRGYNEQFF.

CDR3 amino acids: CASSQGPTGTTWGETQYF. The CDR3 DNA sequence: TGCGCCAGCAGCCAAGGACCCACCGGGACCACCTGGGGGGAGACCCAGTACTTC. The chain employs TRBV4-1 and TRBJ2-5, with D perhaps being TRBD1 or TRBD2 (5 bases each). This CDR3 contains 18 residues. Trimming stripped 1 base from V and 5 bases from J, with 23 bases between. In germline, CDR1 is MGHRA, CDR2 YSYEKL.

This clonotype was picked up a small number of times. The chain is built from TRBV4-3 and TRBJ2-5, with TRBD2 identical over 9 bases. After removal of 4 bases from V and 5 bases from J, the junction contained 8 bases not matched to a gene. The CDR3 length is 15 residues. The germline V gene encodes CDR1 LGHNA and CDR2 YSLEER. CDR3 in DNA: TGCGCCAGCAGCCGCGGTAGCGGGGGCGGCGAGACCCAGTACTTC. Amino acids: CASSRGSGGGETQYF.

The chain joins TRBV7-3 to TRBJ2-1; a weak D match, TRBD2 (5 bases). In germline, CDR1 is SGHTA, CDR2 FQGTGA. The V gene lost 5 bases and the J gene lost 10 bases, with 15 bases spanning the gap. The CDR3 covers 13 residues. As DNA, the CDR3 is TGTGCCAGCAGCCCCTTGGGATCGGGGGAGCAGTTCTTC. Its protein product is CASSPLGSGEQFF.

In this sample, this clonotype turned up a few times. The chain links TRBV7-9 to TRBJ1-1, with D uncertain. Per the germline V gene, CDR1 is SEHNR and CDR2 is FQNEAQ (reference sequence). The CDR3 covers 14 residues. The V end was cut by 3 bases, the J end by 1 base, with 9 bases between. CDR3 loop: CASSFWSGNTEAFF. The CDR3 bases are TGTGCCAGCAGCTTCTGGTCGGGGAACACTGAAGCTTTCTTT.

This clonotype was seen a handful of times. The genes are TRBV4-2 and TRBJ2-2; TRBD1 matches at 8 bases. CDR3 length equals 16 residues. CDR1 is LGHNA, CDR2 YNFKEQ, per germline. The V and J ends lost 1 base and 4 bases, in that order; junction bases with no gene match: 5. CDR3 sequence: CASSQASGGSTGELFF. The CDR3 DNA reads as TGTGCCAGCAGCCAAGCCTCAGGGGGCTCCACCGGGGAGCTGTTTTTT.

This clonotype was counted only a few times. The rearrangement joins TRBV12-3 or TRBV12-4 to TRBJ1-1, with no clear D. Trimming removed 3 bases at V and 5 bases at J, with 13 bases between. The length of the CDR3 is 14 residues. The CDR3 DNA is TGTGCCAGCAGTTTCTTAGCCGCGGGGACTGAAGCTTTCTTT. Amino acids: CASSFLAAGTEAFF.

The V and J genes are TRBV5-1 and TRBJ2-6, with 9 bases lining up with TRBD1. Germline values: CDR1 SGHRS, CDR2 YFSETQ. J lost 2 bases, V lost 0 bases, and 6 bases had no gene match. The CDR3 is 18 amino acids. CDR3 in amino acids: CASSLAQGAGAGANVLTF. DNA for the CDR3: TGCGCCAGCAGCTTGGCACAGGGGGCGGGCGCTGGGGCCAACGTCCTGACTTTC.

In its sample, this clonotype was seen a few times. The CDR3 loop is CASSLRGGRTEAFF. CDR3 sequence (DNA): TGTGCCAGCAGTTTAAGGGGGGGCAGGACTGAAGCTTTCTTT. J is TRBJ1-1 and V is TRBV28; a weak D match, TRBD1 (6 bases). V was cut by 2 bases and J by 5 bases, with 12 bases left in between. The V gene's germline CDR1 is MDHEN and CDR2 SYDVKM. The CDR3 has 14 amino acids.

In this sample, this clonotype turned up a few times. The V gene is TRBV9, the J gene TRBJ2-3, with TRBD2 matching 7 bases. V lost 5 bases to trimming and J lost 2 bases; unmatched junction nucleotides: 8. Germline assignment: CDR1 SGDLS and CDR2 YYNGEE. CDR3 size: 15 residues. The CDR3 loop reads CASSPRGVTTDTQYF. CDR3 bases: TGTGCCAGCAGTCCCCGGGGGGTTACCACAGATACGCAGTATTTT.

This clonotype was observed a few times. This rearrangement joins TRBV30 to TRBJ2-3, with no clear D. Germline values: CDR1 GTSNPN, CDR2 SVGIG (reference sequence). Trimming left V 2 bases short and J 8 bases short, with 11 bases between. The CDR3 has 12 amino acids. DNA of the CDR3: TGTGCCTGGAGTCCCCCTCATGGTACGCAGTATTTT. Protein: CAWSPPHGTQYF. The whole variable domain, filled in from reference TRBV30 and TRBJ2-3, reads SQTIHQWPATLVQPVGSPLSLECTVEGTSNPNLYWYRQAAGRGLQLLFYSVGIGQISSEVPQNLSASRPQDRQFILSSKKLLLSDSGFYLCAWSPPHGTQYFGPGTRLTVL.

This chain links TRBV5-1 with TRBJ1-1, with 8 bases fitting TRBD1. This CDR3 has 15 residues. CDR1 and CDR2 from the germline V gene are SGHRS and YFSETQ. Unmatched junction bases numbered 5, after V lost 3 bases and J lost 1 base. DNA of the CDR3: TGCGCCAGCAGCTGGACAGGGACGGAGAACACTGAAGCTTTCTTT. Its protein product is CASSWTGTENTEAFF.

This clonotype was recorded only once. A much bigger clone sits one base away, suggesting this may be a read error. The rearrangement joins TRBV9 to TRBJ2-3; D not certain. The CDR3 is 14 residues long. V was pared by 0 bases and J by 2 bases, with 7 bases between. Germline V gene sequence: CDR1 SGDLS, CDR2 YYNGEE. CDR3 sequence (DNA): TGTGCCAGCAGCGTAGGTCGGAACACAGATACGCAGTATTTT. Protein: CASSVGRNTDTQYF.

This sequence joins TRBV29-1 and TRBJ2-2, with 8 bases aligning to TRBD1. This CDR3 region has 13 residues. CDR1 and CDR2 from the germline V gene are SQVTM and ANQGSEA. The V gene end was trimmed by 5 bases and the J gene end by 6 bases; junction bases not matched to a gene: 5. CDR3 sequence reads: CSVRDRIAGELFF. The CDR3 DNA reads as TGCAGCGTTCGGGACAGGATCGCCGGGGAGCTGTTTTTT.

This clonotype was seen only a few times. This sequence joins TRBV7-9 and TRBJ2-1; D is possibly TRBD1 (5 bases). Trimming shortened V by 5 bases and J by 9 bases, and 23 bases separated the two germline ends. Germline V lookup: CDR1 SEHNR, CDR2 FQNEAQ (reference sequence). CDR3 length equals 16 residues. The CDR3 DNA reads TGTGCCAGCAGCCTACGGCCGGGCAGGGAAGATCGTGAGCAGTTCTTC. Residues: CASSLRPGREDREQFF. Complete variable domain (other parts from reference TRBV7-9 and TRBJ2-1): DTGVSQNPRHKITKRGQNVTFRCDPISEHNRLYWYRQTLGQGPEFLTYFQNEAQLEKSRLLSDRFSAERPKGSFSTLEIQRTEQGDSAMYLCASSLRPGREDREQFFGPGTRLTVL.

J is TRBJ1-2 and V is TRBV12-3 or TRBV12-4, with 7 bases identical to TRBD1. This CDR3 is built from 15 residues. V gave up 9 bases and J gave up 0 bases; unmatched junction bases: 10. The CDR3 sequence is CARIGAGTANYGYTF. CDR3 bases: TGTGCCAGGATCGGAGCCGGGACAGCTAACTATGGCTACACCTTC.

This chain links TRBV10-3 with TRBJ1-1, with D perhaps TRBD1 (6 bases). CDR3 size: 13 residues. Germline assignment: CDR1 ENHRY and CDR2 SYGVKD. Trimming stripped 10 bases from V and 1 base from J, with 13 bases between. The CDR3 coding sequence is TGTGCCACGCAGATCAGGGGGAACACTGAAGCTTTCTTT. Protein: CATQIRGNTEAFF.

The CDR3 sequence: CAWSGSRLNSPLHF. The CDR3 DNA reads as TGTGCCTGGAGTGGGAGCCGATTAAATTCACCCCTCCACTTT. The V call is TRBV30, the J call TRBJ1-6; D unclear. The CDR3 is 14 residues long. V gave up 1 base and J gave up 7 bases, with 11 bases separating them. Germline CDR1 GTSNPN, CDR2 SVGIG (reference sequence). Full variable domain (outside the CDR3, taken from reference TRBV30 and TRBJ1-6): SQTIHQWPATLVQPVGSPLSLECTVEGTSNPNLYWYRQAAGRGLQLLFYSVGIGQISSEVPQNLSASRPQDRQFILSSKKLLLSDSGFYLCAWSGSRLNSPLHFGNGTRLTVT.

The chain employs TRBV7-2 and TRBJ2-1; TRBD2 is a possible D gene (7 bases). Germline V gene lookup returns CDR1 SGHTA and CDR2 FQGNSA. This CDR3 region has 14 residues. Trimming shortened V by 5 bases and J by 6 bases, and 14 bases separated the two germline ends. The CDR3 loop is CASSVGGAANEQFF. The CDR3 coding sequence is TGTGCCAGCAGCGTAGGGGGGGCAGCCAATGAGCAGTTCTTC.

This rearrangement joins TRBV29-1 to TRBJ2-7; a possible D gene is TRBD1 (6 bases). Germline CDR1 and CDR2: SQVTM and ANQGSEA. V lost 0 bases and J 6 bases, leaving 12 bases between the germline ends. This CDR3 has 13 amino acids. CDR3 residues: CSVEEAQGGEQYF. The CDR3 DNA sequence: TGCAGCGTTGAAGAGGCACAGGGCGGCGAGCAGTACTTC.

The chain has TRBV20-1 and TRBJ1-1; TRBD1 matches 10 bases. The germline V gene encodes CDR1 DFQATT and CDR2 SNEGSKA (reference sequence). The CDR3 runs 15 residues. V dropped 4 bases and J dropped 4; count of bases not matched to a gene: 9. CDR3 in amino acids: CSATRTGGSFTEAFF. The CDR3, as DNA: TGCAGTGCTACAAGGACAGGGGGGTCTTTCACTGAAGCTTTCTTT.

This chain links TRBV7-2 with TRBJ2-5, with no clear D. V was pared by 4 bases and J by 2 bases, with 8 bases between. The CDR3 is 13 residues long. Germline assignment: CDR1 SGHTA and CDR2 FQGNSA. CDR3 sequence: CASSSSLQETQYF. The CDR3 DNA sequence: TGTGCCAGCAGCTCCAGCCTTCAAGAGACCCAGTACTTC.